In its sample, the clone carrying this T cell receptor (beta chain) was seen many times. The antigen remains undetermined. This sample was included in a study of T cells in Graves' hyperthyroidism and ophthalmopathy. Study information: It was at initial diagnosis, before any treatment, that peripheral blood was collected.

Study-wide results and limits: Model-based prediction identified ophthalmopathy a median about 7 months prior to its onset.

Germline assignment: CDR1 SGHTA and CDR2 FQGTGA. The CDR3 sequence is 19 residues long. V dropped 0 bases and J dropped 2; count of bases not matched to a gene: 10. Amplification of TCR beta CDR3 regions used RNA as the template. First-round RT-PCR targeting the TCR CDR3 was performed with the HTBI primer set. TCRdb processed the multiplex PCR reads anew with MiXCR; each CDR3 protein has one entry. The sample consists of hundreds of thousands of distinct CDR3 sequences, about 17% of them appearing once. Predating any ophthalmopathy symptoms, the blood sample was taken at first hyperthyroidism diagnosis.

This sequence originates from a woman aged 50 to 60 with Graves' hyperthyroidism that later progressed to Graves' ophthalmopathy. The specimen sequenced was blood. The rearrangement uses TRBV7-3 and TRBJ2-1, with 10 bases matching TRBD2. CDR3 sequence: CASSLTIPSGRTAYNEQFF. CDR3 DNA: TGTGCCAGCAGCTTAACAATCCCTAGCGGGAGAACCGCCTACAATGAGCAGTTCTTC.